This paragraph covers one T cell receptor beta chain sequence. Antigen specificity is unknown. These data belong to a study of T cell repertoires in cytomegalovirus infection. Study background: CMV infection together with matching HLA type was indicated by public TCR beta signatures.

This CDR3 has 15 residues. V lost 6 bases to trimming and J lost 9 bases; unmatched junction nucleotides: 11. TCRdb independently ran MiXCR on the reads; one entry per CDR3 protein. The table shows a few hundred thousand distinct CDR3 sequences, with 29% occurring only once. This material consisted of cultured PBMCs, taken from culture after CMV antigen stimulation. V and J are TRBV12-3 or TRBV12-4 and TRBJ2-1, with 10 bases matching TRBD2. The sequence derives from a human donor in good health (CMV status not recorded). Some clones in this sample may be carry-over from other donors' samples. CDR3 sequence reads: CASSHGLAVRAEQFF. The CDR3 DNA is TGTGCCAGCAGCCACGGACTAGCGGTAAGGGCTGAGCAGTTCTTC.